This T cell receptor beta chain comes out of a study of identical twins. The germline CDR1 and CDR2 sequences are MDHEN and SYDVKM. This CDR3 contains 15 residues. V gave up 5 bases and J gave up 4 bases; unmatched junction bases: 9. This clonotype was counted at least ten times. MiXCR, applied by TCRdb to the 5' RACE reads, yields one record per CDR3 protein. Altogether about 810,000 distinct CDR3 sequences are present, about 12% being singletons, with the ten largest covering around 1.6%. These data were also filed under a second study, of yellow fever vaccine responses in identical twins.

The sample was PBMCs. V and J are TRBV28 and TRBJ1-2; TRBD1 agrees at 8 bases. This sequence originates from a woman under 30 in good health. The CDR3 sequence: CASSPSDRVAYGYTF. As DNA, the CDR3 is TGTGCCAGCAGTCCATCGGACAGGGTCGCCTATGGCTACACCTTC.